This T cell receptor beta chain was observed in a study of CD8 T cells in ankylosing spondylitis. This clonotype turned up a few times. Its antigen is currently unknown. Germline-derived CDR1 and CDR2 are DFQATT and SNEGSKA (reference sequence). Trimming took 3 bases from V and 0 from J, leaving 8 bases between them. The CDR3 has 14 residues. Molecular-barcoded quantitative 5'-RACE produced these TCR beta libraries. A single record per CDR3 protein comes from TCRdb applying MiXCR to the 5' RACE reads. The table lists some 240,000 distinct CDR3 sequences, 24% of them singletons, with roughly 0.6% in the top ten. Study-level findings and limits: According to the report, clones linked to the disease were significantly enriched in matched synovial fluid samples taken from ankylosing spondylitis patients. There was a TCR beta motif, made of 7 to 9 highly homologous variants, that appeared characteristic of ankylosing spondylitis blood.

This clonotype was obtained from a male donor with ankylosing spondylitis or in good health (not recorded which). V and J are TRBV20-1 and TRBJ2-2, with D unresolved. The sequenced material came from blood, either unsorted or a sorted T cell fraction (not recorded which). The CDR3 here is CSARNRANTGELFF. The CDR3 bases are TGCAGTGCTAGGAATCGAGCGAACACCGGGGAGCTGTTTTTT.